What follows are 30 T cell receptor beta chains derived from one specimen sequenced in a study of blood T cells in healthy people across ages. It was with a sample-barcoded 5' primer and a J-beta primer mix that a second PCR of roughly 6 to 12 cycles was run. TCRdb fed the 5' RACE reads into MiXCR, producing one record per CDR3 protein. The sample holds fewer than 900,000 distinct CDR3 sequences; around 49% are singletons and the top ten take under 35%. The sample taken for sequencing was blood. These receptors were taken from a woman aged 55-75 years in good health.

The chain recombines TRBV3-1 with TRBJ2-5; D perhaps matches TRBD2 (5 bases). Germline values: CDR1 LGHDT, CDR2 YNNKEL (reference sequence). The CDR3 sequence is 14 residues long. V lost 3 bases and J 0 bases, leaving 8 bases between the germline ends. CDR3 loop: CASSHGIYQETQYF. CDR3 nucleotides: TGTGCCAGCAGCCACGGGATCTACCAAGAGACCCAGTACTTC.

The gene calls are TRBV6-5 and TRBJ1-3; 11 bases map to TRBD1. CDR3 size: 16 residues. From germline, CDR1 is MNHEY and CDR2 SVGAGI. V dropped 8 bases and J dropped 0; count of bases not matched to a gene: 6. The CDR3 spells CASRSGTGGSGNTIYF. In nucleotides, the CDR3 is TGTGCCAGCCGAAGTGGGACAGGGGGCTCTGGAAACACCATATATTTT.

The chain uses TRBV27 and TRBJ2-7; TRBD2 agrees at 10 bases. The V gene end was trimmed by 5 bases and the J gene end by 2 bases; junction bases not matched to a gene: 9. The CDR3 contains 16 residues. The germline CDR1 and CDR2 sequences are MNHEY and SMNVEV (reference sequence). DNA of the CDR3: TGTGCCAGCAGTCGACCCCCGGGACTAGCGACCTACGAGCAGTACTTC. Its protein is CASSRPPGLATYEQYF.

This clonotype was recorded a few times. The chain joins TRBV5-6 to TRBJ2-5; a possible D gene is TRBD2 (7 bases). This CDR3 is built from 16 residues. Germline V gene lookup returns CDR1 SGHDT and CDR2 YYEEEE. V gave up 0 bases and J gave up 10 bases, with 22 bases separating them. The CDR3 nucleotides are TGTGCCAGCAGCTTGGTCCTCGGGGGGCGGACGAGCGGCCAGTACTTC. This translates into CASSLVLGGRTSGQYF.

V and J are TRBV5-1 and TRBJ2-1; 13 bases are shared with TRBD2. The CDR3 is made up of 16 amino acids. Germline V gene data show CDR1 as SGHRS and CDR2 as YFSETQ. The V gene end was trimmed by 0 bases and the J gene end by 8 bases; junction bases not matched to a gene: 5. CDR3 nucleotide sequence: TGCGCCAGCAGCTTGGTGCGGACTAGCGGGAGAGATGAGCAGTTCTTC. This gives the protein CASSLVRTSGRDEQFF.

V gene TRBV4-2 combines with J gene TRBJ2-1; 11 positions match TRBD2. The CDR3 extends over 17 amino acids. The ends lost 4 bases at V and 2 bases at J; junction bases unmatched: 7. CDR1 is LGHNA, CDR2 YNFKEQ, per germline. In DNA, the CDR3 is TGTGCCAGCAGCCCCGGGACTAGCGGAGGGACCTACAATGAGCAGTTCTTC. Amino acids: CASSPGTSGGTYNEQFF.

This clonotype has a handful of counts. The chain recombines TRBV5-1 with TRBJ2-7, with 7 positions matching TRBD1. Per germline, CDR1 SGHRS and CDR2 YFSETQ. The CDR3 has 13 residues. Losses at the gene ends were 4 bases for V and 5 bases for J; bases not matched to a gene: 6. The CDR3 protein is CASSATGIHEQYF. The CDR3 coding sequence is TGCGCCAGCAGCGCGACAGGGATCCACGAGCAGTACTTC.

About this clonotype: At one end the junction does not follow the germline gene, possibly because of a read error. CDR3 sequence: CSAPHRDYTYTQYF. The CDR3 nucleotides are TGCAGTGCTCCGCACCGGGACTACACATATACGCAGTATTTT. The rearrangement uses TRBV20-1 and TRBJ2-3; 7 bases are a match to TRBD2. From germline, CDR1 is DFQATT and CDR2 SNEGSKA (reference sequence). This CDR3 has 14 amino acids.

This clonotype has a single count. CDR3 amino acids: CATSKRTSAAYEQYF. CDR3 nucleotide sequence: TGTGCCACCAGCAAGAGGACTAGCGCTGCCTACGAGCAGTACTTC. The V call is TRBV15, the J call TRBJ2-7; TRBD2 matches 9 bases. CDR1 is LNHNV and CDR2 is YYDKDF in the germline V gene (reference sequence). J was trimmed by 2 bases and V by 4 bases; bases with no gene match: 6. There are 15 residues in the CDR3.

This sequence joins TRBV27 and TRBJ2-3, with D possibly being TRBD2 (6 bases). The CDR3 extends over 13 amino acids. V dropped 6 bases and J dropped 5 bases, with 12 bases sitting between them. Germline V CDR1 and CDR2: MNHEY, SMNVEV (reference sequence). The CDR3 nucleotides read TGTGCCAGCAGAGGGGCGGGAAGAGATACGCAGTATTTT. Its protein product is CASRGAGRDTQYF.

This clonotype appeared a few times. This sequence joins TRBV24-1 and TRBJ1-2; 7 nucleotides agree with TRBD1. The CDR3 has 14 amino acids. Losses at the gene ends were 4 bases for V and 4 bases for J; bases not matched to a gene: 5. Germline CDR1 reads KGHDR; CDR2 reads SFDVKD. The CDR3 loop reads CATSERGQSYGYTF. For the CDR3, the DNA is TGTGCCACCAGTGAGCGGGGACAGAGCTATGGCTACACCTTC.

The rearrangement joins TRBV12-3 or TRBV12-4 to TRBJ2-4; 14 bases agree with TRBD2. The CDR3 contains 21 residues. Trimming cost V 5 bases and J 1 base; bases outside gene matches: 16. DNA for the CDR3: TGTGCCAGCAGTGAGGGCAAACGGGGACTAGCGGGAGAAAGCGCCAAAAACATTCAGTACTTC. It specifies CASSEGKRGLAGESAKNIQYF.

The chain is built from TRBV7-2 and TRBJ2-1, with D possibly being TRBD2 (6 bases). Germline CDR1 SGHTA, CDR2 FQGNSA. The CDR3 covers 12 residues. The V end was cut by 7 bases, the J end by 13 bases, with 17 bases between. For the CDR3, the DNA is TGTGCCAGCACCCGGTCGGGGGAGACCCAGTTCTTC. It translates to CASTRSGETQFF.

This clonotype has just a few counts. For the CDR3, the DNA is TGTGCCAGCAGCTCCGGGACAGGTTTTAGTTACACCTTC. Its translation is CASSSGTGFSYTF. This sequence joins TRBV7-9 and TRBJ1-2; 8 bases agree with TRBD1. CDR1 and CDR2 from the germline V gene are SEHNR and FQNEAQ (reference sequence). The CDR3 consists of 13 residues. J gave up 11 bases and V 4 bases, and 9 bases lay outside the gene matches.

There are a few counts of this clonotype. V usage is TRBV4-3 and J usage is TRBJ2-1; the match to TRBD1 covers 8 bases. J gave up 5 bases and V 0 bases, and 9 bases lay outside the gene matches. Germline CDR1 LGHNA, CDR2 YSLEER. The CDR3 totals 17 residues. The CDR3 region has the DNA TGCGCCAGCAGCCAAGAGCCGTGGCAGGGGGCAAACAATGAGCAGTTCTTC. Amino acids: CASSQEPWQGANNEQFF.

The chain combines TRBV4-3 with TRBJ2-1, with 8 positions matching TRBD2. V lost 3 bases to trimming and J lost 10 bases; unmatched junction nucleotides: 11. CDR1 is LGHNA, CDR2 YSLEER, per germline. CDR3 length: 15 amino acids. The CDR3 spells CASSHEAGTRDEQFF. The CDR3 region has the DNA TGCGCCAGCAGCCATGAAGCCGGGACTAGAGACGAGCAGTTCTTC.

This rearrangement joins TRBV3-1 to TRBJ2-7; D not certain. This CDR3 contains 15 residues. Germline loops: CDR1 LGHDT, CDR2 YNNKEL (reference sequence). Trimming pared 3 bases from V and 0 bases from J, leaving 12 bases between. The CDR3 is CASSHPGLSSYEQYF. The CDR3 DNA reads as TGTGCCAGCAGCCACCCCGGGCTTAGCTCCTACGAGCAGTACTTC.

The genes are TRBV12-3 or TRBV12-4 and TRBJ1-2, with TRBD1 matching over 8 bases. J gave up 4 bases and V 6 bases, and 7 bases lay outside the gene matches. The CDR3 sequence is 14 residues long. The CDR3 region has the DNA TGTGCCAGCAGCCCAGACAGGGGACTCTATGGCTACACCTTC. It specifies CASSPDRGLYGYTF.

This clonotype appeared once. This sequence joins TRBV7-2 and TRBJ2-5; 8 positions agree with TRBD2. The V and J ends lost 7 bases and 5 bases, in that order; junction bases with no gene match: 12. The germline V gene encodes CDR1 SGHTA and CDR2 FQGNSA. The CDR3 is 15 residues long. CDR3 in amino acids: CASTSSGSGGETQYF. The CDR3, as DNA: TGTGCCAGCACCTCGAGCGGGAGTGGGGGGGAGACCCAGTACTTC. Using reference TRBV7-2 and TRBJ2-5 for the parts outside the CDR3, the full variable domain is GAGVSQSPSNKVTEKGKDVELRCDPISGHTALYWYRQSLGQGLEFLIYFQGNSAPDKSGLPSDRFSAERTGGSVSTLTIQRTQQEDSAVYLCASTSSGSGGETQYFGPGTRLLVL.

The CDR3 bases are TGCAGCGTCACGAGTGGGGGGACAGGGGGCTACGAGCAGTACTTC. Encoded protein: CSVTSGGTGGYEQYF. The chain recombines TRBV29-1 with TRBJ2-7; 11 positions match TRBD1. Germline V gene sequence: CDR1 SQVTM, CDR2 ANQGSEA. The ends lost 6 bases at V and 3 bases at J; junction bases unmatched: 10. There are 15 residues in the CDR3.

The V call is TRBV20-1, the J call TRBJ1-1; D gene uncertain. V was pared by 0 bases and J by 1 base, with 18 bases between. The CDR3 contains 17 residues. Germline values: CDR1 DFQATT, CDR2 SNEGSKA (reference sequence). As DNA, the CDR3 is TGCAGTGCTAGAGACATCCTACGGAGCAGTCCGAACACTGAAGCTTTCTTT. Its translation is CSARDILRSSPNTEAFF.

This clonotype has a handful of counts. The chain combines TRBV7-2 with TRBJ2-3, with TRBD1 as a possible D gene (6 bases). The CDR3 contains 14 residues. CDR1 is SGHTA, CDR2 FQGNSA, per germline. Trimming removed 4 bases at V and 6 bases at J, with 14 bases between. CDR3 DNA: TGTGCCAGCAGCTCGTGGGGGCAGGCGGATACGCAGTATTTT. Protein: CASSSWGQADTQYF.

Notes on this clonotype: A read error may produce the germline difference seen at one junction end. V usage is TRBV20-1 and J usage is TRBJ2-4; D possibly corresponds to TRBD2 (6 bases). The J call may be faulty, since TRBJ2-7 better matches the DNA end. CDR3 length: 15 amino acids. Germline V CDR1 and CDR2: DFQATT, SNEGSKA (reference sequence). The CDR3 here is CSVRSTSRDSYEQYF. DNA for the CDR3: TGCAGTGTTAGATCGACTAGTCGCGACTCCTACGAGCAGTACTTC.

This clonotype has just a few counts. The J gene is TRBJ2-6, the V gene TRBV28; a possible D gene is TRBD1 (5 bases). V lost 5 bases and J lost 4, with 18 bases in between. Germline V lookup: CDR1 MDHEN, CDR2 SYDVKM. This CDR3 is 17 amino acids long. The CDR3 loop reads CASSQTSGAYGANVLTF. CDR3 bases: TGTGCCAGCAGTCAAACAAGTGGGGCTTACGGGGCCAACGTCCTGACTTTC.

This clonotype was picked up one time. The chain combines TRBV20-1 with TRBJ1-6; D perhaps matches TRBD1 (6 bases). Trimming shortened V by 3 bases and J by 5 bases, and 11 bases separated the two germline ends. Germline-derived CDR1 and CDR2 are DFQATT and SNEGSKA (reference sequence). The CDR3 is 14 residues long. The CDR3 region is CSARDPGDNSPLHF. CDR3 in DNA: TGCAGTGCTAGGGACCCAGGGGATAATTCACCCCTCCACTTT.

The chain carries TRBV4-3 and TRBJ1-6; 7 nucleotides match TRBD1. V lost 0 bases, J lost 9 bases, and 5 bases stayed unmatched. The CDR3 consists of 15 residues. The germline CDR1 and CDR2 sequences are LGHNA and YSLEER. CDR3 sequence (DNA): TGCGCCAGCAGCCAAGATCACAGGGGCGGTTCACCCCTCCACTTT. It yields the protein CASSQDHRGGSPLHF.

The chain recombines TRBV5-5 with TRBJ2-5; unclear D gene. CDR3 length: 13 amino acids. V was clipped by 1 base and J by 1 base, with 5 bases between them. From germline, CDR1 is SGHKS and CDR2 YYEKEE (reference sequence). The CDR3 sequence is CASSLYSQETQYF. The CDR3 DNA follows: TGTGCCAGCAGCTTGTACAGCCAAGAGACCCAGTACTTC.

Note on this clonotype: One end of the junction varies from germline; a read error may be responsible. The J gene is TRBJ2-1, the V gene TRBV29-1, with D maybe TRBD1 (6 bases). CDR1 is SQVTM, CDR2 ANQGSEA, per germline. CDR3 length equals 14 residues. The CDR3 reads CSVHRDVSCNEQFF. CDR3 nucleotide sequence: TGCAGCGTCCACAGGGACGTCTCCTGCAATGAGCAGTTCTTC.

The chain employs TRBV20-1 and TRBJ1-1; 9 bases match TRBD1. V shed 4 bases, J shed 5 bases, and the junction held 5 bases outside the gene matches. The CDR3 runs to 13 residues. CDR1 and CDR2 from the germline V gene are DFQATT and SNEGSKA (reference sequence). The CDR3 here is CSAKQGARTEAFF. The CDR3 region has the DNA TGCAGTGCTAAACAGGGGGCTAGAACTGAAGCTTTCTTT.

V gene TRBV20-1 combines with J gene TRBJ2-7, with D tentatively TRBD2 (6 bases). This CDR3 comprises 14 residues. Germline CDR1 reads DFQATT; CDR2 reads SNEGSKA (reference sequence). V was shortened by 0 bases and J by 0 bases, with 9 bases between the two germline ends. CDR3 DNA sequence: TGCAGTGCTAGAGAGGACGGGAGCTCCTACGAGCAGTACTTC. Its protein is CSAREDGSSYEQYF.